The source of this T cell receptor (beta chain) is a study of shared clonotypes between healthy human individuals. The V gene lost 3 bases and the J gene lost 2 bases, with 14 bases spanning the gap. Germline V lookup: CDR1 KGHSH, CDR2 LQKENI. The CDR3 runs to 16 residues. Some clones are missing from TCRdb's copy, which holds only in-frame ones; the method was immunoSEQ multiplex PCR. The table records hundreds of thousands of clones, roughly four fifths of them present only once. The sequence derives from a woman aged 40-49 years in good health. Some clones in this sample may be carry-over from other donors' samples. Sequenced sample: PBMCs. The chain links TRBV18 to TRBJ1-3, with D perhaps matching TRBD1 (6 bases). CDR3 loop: CASSPQVQGAGNTIYF. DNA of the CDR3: TGTGCCAGCTCACCTCAAGTACAGGGTGCTGGAAACACCATATATTTT.